These T cell receptor beta chains were read from a single sample in a study of stem cell transplantation in POMP-related autoinflammatory disease. Here immunoSEQ multiplex PCR was the method, and the copy in TCRdb shows in-frame clones only, minus some. In the table there are roughly 68,000 clones, approximately 91% of which are singletons. The source was CD4+ T cells from PBMCs, collected after stem cell transplantation. The receptor source for this set is a human patient with POMP-related autoinflammation and immune dysregulation (PRAID). The graft donor may have given rise to some T cells. The conserved cysteine and the conserved F or W are not part of the CDR3 here. The order of the fields is V gene, CDR3 protein.

>TRBV18
ASSKGQNEKLF
>TRBV7-2
ASSLSAGGETQY
>TRBV5-1
ASRPGLAEGNEQF
>TRBV27
ASSQRRTGDTGELF
>TRBV28
ASRPTRLDSPLH
>TRBV3-1/TRBV3-2
ASSQEGRSEKLF
>TRBV3-1/TRBV3-2
ASSPFSGTDYNEQF
>TRBV4-2
ASSQDPNNRGQGLPYNEQF
>TRBV19
ASKGTGVNTQY
>TRBV3-1/TRBV3-2
ASSQALLPEQF
>TRBV11-2
ASSRGFSYEQY
>TRBV7-9
ASSLTRRDTEAF
>TRBV19
ASRRAGNYGYT
>TRBV10-1
ASSEGGQAYEQY
>TRBV10-3
AISESWGQGQLGEKLF
>TRBV24-1
ATSDSRTGDTEAF
>TRBV3-1/TRBV3-2
ASSQADRGNEKLF
>TRBV7-2
ASSSYDADGYI
>TRBV19
ASRALAGGFNEQF
>TRBV6-5
ASSSYRDSPLH
>TRBV24-1
ATSGGTGKRETQY
>TRBV5-3
ARSFPGQGARYQPQH
>TRBV21-1
ASSKGRTGTYTDTQY
>TRBV11-2
ASSLGRGLGDTQY
>TRBV20-1
SASSGQPNYGYT
>TRBV7-6
ASSSLPSSGRTDTQY
>TRBV5-5
ASSLENYGYT
>TRBV5-1
ASKVGNANTGELF
>TRBV6-5
ASPRAGNTIY
>TRBV6-5
ASSLTGLNNEQF
>TRBV9
ASSVAGTGSNEQF
>TRBV6-1
ASTIGLVSGNIQY
>TRBV12-5
ASGLQGARGYT
>TRBV5-8
ASSFAQNTEAF
>TRBV6-1
ASSRVWGSTQY
>TRBV6-6
ASSYWPEGSGEQY
>TRBV4-2
ASSRTESSYEQY
>TRBV3-1/TRBV3-2
ASSQGTSLNEQY
>TRBV18
ASSGRVGPSTGELF
>TRBV9
ASSVGTGSYGYT
>TRBV6-5
ASSYHGQSSPLH
>TRBV28
ASSLTQKADPYEQY
>TRBV28
ASSLLDRGLPGETQY
>TRBV7-9
ASSFGLAGGIITDTQY
>TRBV9
ASSVAGTGELF